Listed here are 10 T cell receptor beta chains from one sample, sequenced in a study of blood T cells in healthy people across ages. A second PCR of 7 to 11 cycles used a sample-barcoded 5' primer and a J-beta primer mix. TCRdb re-derived calls from the 5' RACE reads in MiXCR, one entry per CDR3 protein. The profile shows about a million distinct CDR3 sequences, roughly two fifths of them singletons. The specimen was blood. The receptor source for this set is a young man in good health.

CDR3 sequence reads: CASSLQGLAGGGDTQYF. In nucleotides, the CDR3 is TGTGCCAGCAGCTTACAAGGATTGGCAGGGGGGGGCGATACGCAGTATTTT. The gene calls are TRBV7-2 and TRBJ2-3, with D tentatively TRBD1 or TRBD2 (7 bases each). V was cut by 2 bases and J by 6 bases, with 21 bases left in between. Germline V gene lookup returns CDR1 SGHTA and CDR2 FQGNSA. The CDR3 is 17 residues long.

V gene TRBV4-1 combines with J gene TRBJ2-1, with 8 bases lining up with TRBD1. V lost 0 bases, J lost 4 bases, and 5 bases stayed unmatched. There are 16 residues in the CDR3. The germline gives CDR1 MGHRA, CDR2 YSYEKL. CDR3 nucleotide sequence: TGCGCCAGCAGCCAAGAGTCGGGACAGGTTTACAATGAGCAGTTCTTC. Its translation: CASSQESGQVYNEQFF.

The rearrangement uses TRBV2 and TRBJ2-1; unclear D gene. From germline, CDR1 is SNHLY and CDR2 FYNNEI. CDR3 length: 12 amino acids. The ends were cut back, 6 bases at V and 8 bases at J, with 11 bases in the middle. CDR3 DNA sequence: TGTGCCAGCAGCGCCACCGCGGATGAGCAGTTCTTC. Protein product: CASSATADEQFF. Complete variable domain (other parts from reference TRBV2 and TRBJ2-1): EPEVTQTPSHQVTQMGQEVILRCVPISNHLYFYWYRQILGQKVEFLVSFYNNEISEKSEIFDDQFSVERPDGSNFTLKIRSTKLEDSAMYFCASSATADEQFFGPGTRLTVL.

The rearrangement links TRBV6-1 to TRBJ2-5; unclear D gene. The J call may be faulty, since TRBJ2-7 better matches the DNA end. Germline loops: CDR1 MNHNS, CDR2 SASEGT. This CDR3 has 12 residues. This CDR3 reads CASSELGFEQYF. The CDR3 DNA reads TGTGCCAGCAGTGAGCTAGGGTTCGAGCAGTACTTC.

The DNA for the CDR3 is TGTGCCAGCAGCGCTCAGGGGGCTCAGCCCCAGCATTTT. Translated: CASSAQGAQPQHF. V gene TRBV9 combines with J gene TRBJ1-5, with 8 bases aligning to TRBD1. The CDR3 is 13 amino acids. CDR1 is SGDLS, CDR2 YYNGEE, per germline. V trimming: 3 bases; J trimming: 6 bases; junction bases outside the gene matches: 2.

This rearrangement joins TRBV30 to TRBJ2-3; no definite D call. Germline V CDR1 and CDR2: GTSNPN, SVGIG (reference sequence). This CDR3 contains 13 residues. V dropped 4 bases and J dropped 4 bases, with 12 bases sitting between them. The CDR3 nucleotides are TGTGCCTGGACTCTGGGTTCCCCAGATACGCAGTATTTT. As protein: CAWTLGSPDTQYF.

V and J are TRBV5-1 and TRBJ2-5; TRBD1 matches 7 bases. The ends lost 4 bases at V and 2 bases at J; junction bases unmatched: 11. Germline loops: CDR1 SGHRS, CDR2 YFSETQ. The CDR3 totals 16 residues. The CDR3 here is CASSPRDSGYQETQYF. The CDR3 nucleotides are TGCGCCAGCAGCCCCAGGGACAGTGGATATCAAGAGACCCAGTACTTC.

This clonotype was detected a few times. In DNA, the CDR3 is TGTGCCAGCAGCCAAGATGAGGCGACAGATACGCAGTATTTT. This encodes CASSQDEATDTQYF. This chain connects TRBV3-1 to TRBJ2-3; D is unresolved. The V gene lost 0 bases and the J gene lost 3 bases, with 7 bases spanning the gap. In germline, CDR1 is LGHDT, CDR2 YNNKEL (reference sequence). This CDR3 is built from 14 residues.

The J gene is TRBJ1-4, the V gene TRBV25-1, with D possibly TRBD1 on 5 matching bases. Trimming pared 8 bases from V and 6 bases from J, leaving 19 bases between. The germline V gene encodes CDR1 MGHDK and CDR2 SYGVNS. The length of the CDR3 is 15 residues. Here the CDR3 reads CASATGGGRHEKLFF. In nucleotides, the CDR3 is TGTGCCAGCGCAACCGGGGGGGGGAGACATGAAAAACTGTTTTTT.

In this sample, this clonotype turned up a few times. This rearrangement joins TRBV7-2 to TRBJ1-6; D might be TRBD1 (6 bases). The CDR3 length is 15 residues. Germline CDR1 reads SGHTA; CDR2 reads FQGNSA. V gave up 2 bases and J gave up 7 bases, with 12 bases separating them. This CDR3 is CASSLPAGVNSPLHF. In DNA form, the CDR3 reads TGTGCCAGCAGCTTACCTGCAGGGGTAAATTCACCCCTCCACTTT.